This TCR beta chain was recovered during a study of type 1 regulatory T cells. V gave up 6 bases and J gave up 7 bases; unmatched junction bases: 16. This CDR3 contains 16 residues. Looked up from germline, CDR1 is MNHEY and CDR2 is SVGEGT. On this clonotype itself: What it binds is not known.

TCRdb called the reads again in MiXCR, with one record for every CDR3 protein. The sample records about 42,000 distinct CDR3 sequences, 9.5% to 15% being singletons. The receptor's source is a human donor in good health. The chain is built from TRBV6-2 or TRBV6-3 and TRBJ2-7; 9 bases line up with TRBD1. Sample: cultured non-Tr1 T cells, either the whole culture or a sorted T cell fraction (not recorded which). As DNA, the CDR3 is TGTGCCAGCAGACCACTTACAGGGGGCATGTCGGGAGAGCAGTACTTC. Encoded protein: CASRPLTGGMSGEQYF.